A single sample gave rise to the 32 T cell receptor beta chains below, sequenced in a study of identical twins. TCRdb reprocessed the 5' RACE reads via MiXCR and lists one record per CDR3 protein. The sample lists about 430,000 distinct CDR3 sequences, 18% occurring once. The sequencing input was naive T cells sorted from blood. All receptors derive from a man over 45 in good health.

This clonotype was found many times. The genes are TRBV3-1 and TRBJ2-2; D ambiguous. Germline V lookup: CDR1 LGHDT, CDR2 YNNKEL (reference sequence). The V and J ends lost 5 bases and 2 bases respectively, with 6 bases between them. The CDR3 has 13 amino acids. The CDR3 nucleotides are TGTGCCAGCAGCGGCCTTAACACCGGGGAGCTGTTTTTT. Protein sequence: CASSGLNTGELFF.

This clonotype was counted many times. The gene calls are TRBV11-2 and TRBJ1-2; no clear D. Deletions cut 2 bases from V and 4 bases from J, with 8 bases between. CDR3 length equals 13 residues. CDR1 and CDR2 (germline): SGHAT, FQNNGV. The CDR3 loop is CASSLTQAYGYTF. CDR3 sequence (DNA): TGTGCCAGCAGCTTAACTCAGGCCTATGGCTACACCTTC.

V gene TRBV6-2 or TRBV6-3 combines with J gene TRBJ1-5; D is unresolved. This CDR3 is built from 15 residues. From germline, CDR1 is MNHEY and CDR2 SVGEGT. V was pared by 1 base and J by 0 bases, with 7 bases between. The CDR3 sequence: CASSYYRNSNQPQHF. CDR3 DNA: TGTGCCAGCAGTTACTACAGAAATAGCAATCAGCCCCAGCATTTT.

Of note for this clonotype: A read error may be the cause here, since a much bigger clone is one base away. V is TRBV3-1 and J is TRBJ2-7; maybe TRBD2 (5 bases). Trimming removed 7 bases from V and 1 base from J, with 14 bases in between. Germline V gene data show CDR1 as LGHDT and CDR2 as YNNKEL (reference sequence). This CDR3 is 14 amino acids long. CDR3 DNA: TGTGCCAGCACCCCCAGAAGACTATCCTACGAGCAGTACTTC. Amino acids: CASTPRRLSYEQYF.

This clonotype was seen more than once but under ten times. The chain has TRBV6-5 and TRBJ1-4, with a weak D call TRBD1 (5 bases). This CDR3 is built from 14 residues. The germline V gene has CDR1 MNHEY and CDR2 SVGAGI. Trimming stripped 2 bases from V and 6 bases from J, with 10 bases between. In DNA form, the CDR3 reads TGTGCCAGCAGTTACCGGGGCGCGGATGAAAAACTGTTTTTT. Its translation: CASSYRGADEKLFF.

The gene calls are TRBV7-9 and TRBJ1-1, with unresolved D. The V end lost 2 bases, the J end lost 8 bases, and 9 bases lay between the germline ends. This CDR3 is built from 12 residues. Germline V gives CDR1 SEHNR, CDR2 FQNEAQ (reference sequence). The CDR3: CASSLSGSEAFF. The CDR3 DNA follows: TGTGCCAGCAGCTTATCCGGCAGCGAAGCTTTCTTT. The full variable domain, rest sourced from reference TRBV7-9 and TRBJ1-1, is DTGVSQNPRHKITKRGQNVTFRCDPISEHNRLYWYRQTLGQGPEFLTYFQNEAQLEKSRLLSDRFSAERPKGSFSTLEIQRTEQGDSAMYLCASSLSGSEAFFGQGTRLTVV.

This clonotype was observed a few times. The chain combines TRBV28 with TRBJ2-5; unclear D gene. CDR3 size: 13 residues. CDR1 MDHEN and CDR2 SYDVKM come from the germline V gene. The V end lost 3 bases, the J end lost 2 bases, and 7 bases lay between the germline ends. CDR3 in DNA: TGTGCCAGCAGTTTTTATATACAAGAGACCCAGTACTTC. Encoded protein: CASSFYIQETQYF.

This chain joins TRBV4-3 and TRBJ2-1; D call uncertain. The CDR3 spans 14 residues. Germline lookup yields CDR1 LGHNA and CDR2 YSLEER. V shed 0 bases and J shed 7 bases, with 10 bases lying between them. CDR3 amino acids: CASSQDQNANEQFF. The CDR3 region has the DNA TGCGCCAGCAGCCAAGATCAAAACGCGAATGAGCAGTTCTTC.

This clonotype has ten or more counts. The chain links TRBV20-1 to TRBJ2-7; D not resolved. The germline V gene has CDR1 DFQATT and CDR2 SNEGSKA (reference sequence). The V end was cut by 3 bases, the J end by 2 bases, with 17 bases between. CDR3 length equals 15 residues. This CDR3 reads CSARVPAGPPYEQYF. CDR3 bases: TGCAGTGCTAGGGTCCCCGCAGGTCCTCCCTACGAGCAGTACTTC.

The rearrangement links TRBV5-1 to TRBJ2-5, with TRBD1 matching 10 bases. The CDR3 length is 17 residues. V lost 4 bases to trimming and J lost 2 bases; unmatched junction nucleotides: 11. The V gene's germline CDR1 is SGHRS and CDR2 YFSETQ. CDR3 protein: CASSLALRTGGQETQYF. For the CDR3, the DNA is TGCGCCAGCAGCCTAGCCCTTCGGACAGGGGGACAAGAGACCCAGTACTTC. Using reference TRBV5-1 and TRBJ2-5 for the parts outside the CDR3, the full variable domain is KAGVTQTPRYLIKTRGQQVTLSCSPISGHRSVSWYQQTPGQGLQFLFEYFSETQRNKGNFPGRFSGRQFSNSRSEMNVSTLELGDSALYLCASSLALRTGGQETQYFGPGTRLLVL.

The chain is built from TRBV11-2 and TRBJ2-4; 8 nucleotides match TRBD2. Germline CDR1 SGHAT, CDR2 FQNNGV. CDR3 length equals 18 residues. The junction had 12 bases not matched to a gene; V was cut back by 2 bases and J by 3 bases. CDR3 in DNA: TGTGCCAGCAGCTTATTTCGGGGGGGCTCTTTAGGCAAAAACATTCAGTACTTC. Amino acids: CASSLFRGGSLGKNIQYF.

This clonotype was observed many times. V is TRBV7-9 and J is TRBJ2-7; 7 bases are a match to TRBD1. The germline V gene encodes CDR1 SEHNR and CDR2 FQNEAQ (reference sequence). V dropped 5 bases and J dropped 0; count of bases not matched to a gene: 13. This CDR3 has 17 amino acids. The CDR3 nucleotides are TGTGCCAGCAGCGGCCTCAACCGGGACAGAAGCTCCTACGAGCAGTACTTC. Its protein product is CASSGLNRDRSSYEQYF.

This clonotype occurred a few times. The chain joins TRBV12-3 or TRBV12-4 to TRBJ2-5; D unresolved. The CDR3 covers 12 residues. The V end lost 5 bases, the J end lost 7 bases, and 11 bases lay between the germline ends. The CDR3 sequence is CASSHGEGTQYF. DNA for the CDR3: TGTGCCAGCAGTCACGGCGAAGGGACCCAGTACTTC.

The CDR3 region has the DNA TGTGCCAGCAGCATAGGACCGGGTGGTGGCACTGAAGCTTTCTTT. Its protein product is CASSIGPGGGTEAFF. The chain joins TRBV6-1 to TRBJ1-1; unclear D gene. Germline CDR1 reads MNHNS; CDR2 reads SASEGT. CDR3 length: 15 amino acids. With 6 bases removed from V and 4 bases from J, the gap between germline ends came to 18 bases.

The rearrangement joins TRBV7-9 to TRBJ2-5, with unresolved D. Looked up from germline, CDR1 is SEHNR and CDR2 is FQNEAQ (reference sequence). The CDR3 runs 15 residues. The V and J ends lost 5 bases and 1 base respectively, with 14 bases between them. Here the CDR3 reads CASSLDLALQETQYF. For the CDR3, the DNA is TGTGCCAGCAGCCTGGATCTGGCGCTCCAAGAGACCCAGTACTTC.

This clonotype came up a few times. The J gene is TRBJ2-1, the V gene TRBV5-6; no clear D. The CDR3 length is 15 residues. In germline, CDR1 is SGHDT, CDR2 YYEEEE. Trimming took off 7 bases at V and 0 bases at J, with 14 bases between the two ends. The CDR3 region is CASGVKTSSYNEQFF. DNA for the CDR3: TGTGCCAGCGGGGTGAAGACGAGCTCCTACAATGAGCAGTTCTTC.

Only a few counts were recorded for this clonotype. V gene TRBV5-1 combines with J gene TRBJ1-1, with D perhaps matching TRBD1 (6 bases). The CDR3 is 16 amino acids. Germline values: CDR1 SGHRS, CDR2 YFSETQ. The ends were cut back, 0 bases at V and 2 bases at J, with 14 bases in the middle. The CDR3 DNA follows: TGCGCCAGCAGCTTGGCCTTTGAGGACAGCAACACTGAAGCTTTCTTT. It translates to CASSLAFEDSNTEAFF.

The CDR3 region is CASSHRTLGPYGYTF. DNA for the CDR3: TGCGCCAGCAGCCATCGGACCCTGGGGCCCTATGGCTACACCTTC. This chain joins TRBV4-1 and TRBJ1-2, with a tentative D call TRBD1 (5 bases). The CDR3 spans 15 residues. V lost 3 bases and J 4 bases, leaving 15 bases between the germline ends. Germline V gene lookup returns CDR1 MGHRA and CDR2 YSYEKL.

This clonotype was seen more than once but under ten times. The rearrangement links TRBV5-1 to TRBJ1-2, with D possibly being TRBD1 (5 bases). The CDR3 has 13 residues. Trimming stripped 2 bases from V and 4 bases from J, with 9 bases between. CDR1 and CDR2 from the germline V gene are SGHRS and YFSETQ. CDR3 bases: TGCGCCAGCAGCTTCTTCGACAGCTATGGCTACACCTTC. Encoded protein: CASSFFDSYGYTF.

This clonotype has just one count. CDR3 amino acids: CASCPGVRRTDTQYF. DNA of the CDR3: TGTGCCAGCTGCCCAGGGGTCCGGCGCACAGATACGCAGTATTTT. The chain links TRBV11-2 to TRBJ2-3; D perhaps matches TRBD1 (6 bases). Deletions cut 8 bases from V and 1 base from J, with 16 bases between. The CDR3 spans 15 residues. CDR1 and CDR2 from the germline V gene are SGHAT and FQNNGV.

This clonotype was counted between two and nine times. The chain joins TRBV10-3 to TRBJ2-3; TRBD1 aligns across 9 bases. After removal of 5 bases from V and 7 bases from J, the junction contained 16 bases not matched to a gene. CDR3 length: 17 amino acids. Germline values: CDR1 ENHRY, CDR2 SYGVKD. CDR3 region: CAISTWTGVARSNTQYF. The CDR3 DNA sequence: TGTGCCATCAGTACCTGGACAGGGGTTGCCAGAAGTAATACGCAGTATTTT.

The rearrangement joins TRBV6-2 or TRBV6-3 to TRBJ2-7, with D tentatively TRBD1 or TRBD2 (5 bases each). From germline, CDR1 is MNHEY and CDR2 SVGEGT. The CDR3 has 15 amino acids. V was cut by 5 bases and J by 1 base, with 15 bases left in between. The CDR3 reads CASSKWGSSSYEQYF. The CDR3 DNA is TGTGCCAGCAGTAAGTGGGGGTCTTCATCCTACGAGCAGTACTTC.

This clonotype occurred many times. V is TRBV12-3 or TRBV12-4 and J is TRBJ2-1; the D gene is possibly TRBD2 (5 bases). V lost 6 bases and J lost 1, with 13 bases in between. CDR3 length equals 15 residues. CDR3 loop: CASRGLEGSYNEQFF. The CDR3 nucleotides read TGTGCCAGCAGGGGATTAGAGGGATCCTACAATGAGCAGTTCTTC.

The chain carries TRBV5-5 and TRBJ2-1, with 8 bases aligning to TRBD1. Germline V gives CDR1 SGHKS, CDR2 YYEKEE (reference sequence). J lost 4 bases, V lost 4 bases, and 7 bases had no gene match. The CDR3 length is 15 residues. In DNA form, the CDR3 reads TGTGCCAGCAGCCTGGGGACAGGAAATTACAATGAGCAGTTCTTC. Its translation: CASSLGTGNYNEQFF.

This clonotype was seen ten or more times. CDR3 protein: CASSQGADSSYNSPLHF. CDR3 DNA sequence: TGCGCCAGCAGCCAAGGAGCGGACAGCTCCTATAATTCACCCCTCCACTTT. The rearrangement uses TRBV4-3 and TRBJ1-6; a possible D gene is TRBD1 (6 bases). The CDR3 sequence is 17 residues long. Trimming took 1 base from V and 0 from J, leaving 10 bases between them. The germline gives CDR1 LGHNA, CDR2 YSLEER.

This clonotype was counted many times. The chain links TRBV10-3 to TRBJ2-3; 7 bases are shared with TRBD2. Trimming at V came to 8 bases and at J to 5 bases, leaving 1 base not matched to a gene. Germline lookup yields CDR1 ENHRY and CDR2 SYGVKD. The CDR3 runs 11 residues. As DNA, the CDR3 is TGTGCCATCGGGGGGGTAGATACGCAGTATTTT. Translation gives CAIGGVDTQYF.

The V gene is TRBV6-5, the J gene TRBJ2-1; either TRBD1 or TRBD2 may supply D (5 bases each). Between the trimmed V and J ends, which lost 2 bases and 9 bases, there was a span of 17 bases. CDR3 length: 15 amino acids. The germline gives CDR1 MNHEY, CDR2 SVGAGI. As DNA, the CDR3 is TGTGCCAGCAGTTACCGGGTGGGGACCGAACGTGAGCAGTTCTTC. Protein product: CASSYRVGTEREQFF.

The J gene is TRBJ2-7, the V gene TRBV20-1, with D possibly TRBD1 on 6 matching bases. V was cut by 0 bases and J by 7 bases, with 16 bases left in between. Per the germline V gene, CDR1 is DFQATT and CDR2 is SNEGSKA (reference sequence). The CDR3 runs to 14 residues. The CDR3 protein is CSARDHQGLGEQYF. CDR3 sequence (DNA): TGCAGTGCTAGAGATCATCAGGGGCTTGGGGAGCAGTACTTC.

This clonotype appeared many times. The chain joins TRBV18 to TRBJ2-6; 8 bases fit TRBD1. The germline CDR1 and CDR2 sequences are KGHSH and LQKENI. V lost 1 base and J lost 2; bases outside the gene matches: 4. This CDR3 comprises 17 residues. The CDR3 nucleotides are TGTGCCAGCTCACCACGGCAGGGGGCCGCTGGGGCCAACGTCCTGACTTTC. Residues: CASSPRQGAAGANVLTF.

This clonotype has just a few counts. The J gene is TRBJ2-1, the V gene TRBV4-3; 13 bases align to TRBD2. The V gene end was trimmed by 4 bases and the J gene end by 0 bases; junction bases not matched to a gene: 9. This CDR3 is 19 amino acids long. Germline V CDR1 and CDR2: LGHNA, YSLEER. The CDR3 reads CASSPGTSGAPSSYNEQFF. CDR3 DNA sequence: TGCGCCAGCAGCCCCGGGACTAGCGGGGCCCCCAGCTCCTACAATGAGCAGTTCTTC.

This clonotype has a handful of counts. This rearrangement joins TRBV4-3 to TRBJ2-2, with 8 bases that match TRBD2. V lost 4 bases, J lost 5 bases, and 9 bases stayed unmatched. CDR1 and CDR2 from the germline V gene are LGHNA and YSLEER. This CDR3 has 16 amino acids. CDR3 coding DNA: TGCGCCAGCAGCCCAGGAGTAGCGGGGAGTACCGGGGAGCTGTTTTTT. Amino acids: CASSPGVAGSTGELFF.

The chain employs TRBV20-1 and TRBJ2-7, with TRBD1 identical over 9 bases. The CDR3 totals 15 residues. The J segment lost 3 bases and the V segment lost 6 bases, leaving 12 bases of the junction unmatched. The V gene's germline CDR1 is DFQATT and CDR2 SNEGSKA (reference sequence). DNA of the CDR3: TGCAGTGCCACCATTACGACAGGGGGTATCTACGAGCAGTACTTC. It codes for CSATITTGGIYEQYF.